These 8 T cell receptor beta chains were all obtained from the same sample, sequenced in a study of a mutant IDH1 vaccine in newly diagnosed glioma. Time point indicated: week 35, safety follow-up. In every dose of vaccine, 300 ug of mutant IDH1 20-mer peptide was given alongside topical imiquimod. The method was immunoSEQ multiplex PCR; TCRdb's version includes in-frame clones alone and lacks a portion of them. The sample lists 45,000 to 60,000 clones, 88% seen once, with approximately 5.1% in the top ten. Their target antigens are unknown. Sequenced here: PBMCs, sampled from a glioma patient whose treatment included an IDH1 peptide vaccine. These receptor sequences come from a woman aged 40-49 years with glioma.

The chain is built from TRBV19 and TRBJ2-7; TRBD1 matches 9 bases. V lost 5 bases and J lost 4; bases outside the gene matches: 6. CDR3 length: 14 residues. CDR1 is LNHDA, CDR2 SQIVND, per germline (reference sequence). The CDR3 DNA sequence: TGTGCCAGTAGTCGGGGGACAGGGACTTACGAGCAGTACTTC. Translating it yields CASSRGTGTYEQYF.

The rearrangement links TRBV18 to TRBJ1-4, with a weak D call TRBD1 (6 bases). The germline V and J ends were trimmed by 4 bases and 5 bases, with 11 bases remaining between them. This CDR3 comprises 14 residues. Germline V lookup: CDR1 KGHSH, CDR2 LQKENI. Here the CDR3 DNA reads TGTGCCAGCTCACAGCAGAGGGGGAATGAAAAACTGTTTTTT. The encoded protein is CASSQQRGNEKLFF. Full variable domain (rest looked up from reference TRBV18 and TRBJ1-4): NAGVMQNPRHLVRRRGQEARLRCSPMKGHSHVYWYRQLPEEGLKFMVYLQKENIIDESGMPKERFSAEFPKEGPSILRIQQVVRGDSAAYFCASSQQRGNEKLFFGSGTQLSVL.

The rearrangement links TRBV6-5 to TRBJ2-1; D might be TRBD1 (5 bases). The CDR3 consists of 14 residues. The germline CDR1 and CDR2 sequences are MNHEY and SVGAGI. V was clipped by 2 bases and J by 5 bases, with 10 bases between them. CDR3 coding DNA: TGTGCCAGCAGTTACATGGACAACCACAATGAGCAGTTCTTC. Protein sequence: CASSYMDNHNEQFF.

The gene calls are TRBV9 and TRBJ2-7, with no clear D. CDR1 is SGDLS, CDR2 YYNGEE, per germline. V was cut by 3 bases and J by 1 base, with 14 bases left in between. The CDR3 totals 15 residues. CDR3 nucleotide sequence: TGTGCCAGCAGCGCTGACCTGGACCCTTCCTACGAGCAGTACTTC. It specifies CASSADLDPSYEQYF.

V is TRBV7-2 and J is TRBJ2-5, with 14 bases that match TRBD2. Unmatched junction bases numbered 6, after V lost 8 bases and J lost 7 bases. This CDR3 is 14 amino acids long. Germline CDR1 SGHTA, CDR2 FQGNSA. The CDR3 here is CASGKTSGGGTQYF. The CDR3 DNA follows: TGTGCCAGCGGCAAGACTAGCGGGGGGGGGACCCAGTACTTC.

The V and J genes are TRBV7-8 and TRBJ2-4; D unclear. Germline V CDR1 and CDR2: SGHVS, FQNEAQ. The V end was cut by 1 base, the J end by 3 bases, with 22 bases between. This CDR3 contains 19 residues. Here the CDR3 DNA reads TGTGCCAGCAGCTTAGATCTGACTCTTGTTTTTGCTGACAAAAACATTCAGTACTTC. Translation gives CASSLDLTLVFADKNIQYF.

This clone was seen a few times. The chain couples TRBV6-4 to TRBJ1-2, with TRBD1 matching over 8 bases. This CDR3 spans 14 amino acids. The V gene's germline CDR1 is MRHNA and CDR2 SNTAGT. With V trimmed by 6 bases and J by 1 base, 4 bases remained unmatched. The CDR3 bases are TGTGCCAGCAGCTCGACAGGGGATAACTATGGCTACACCTTC. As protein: CASSSTGDNYGYTF.

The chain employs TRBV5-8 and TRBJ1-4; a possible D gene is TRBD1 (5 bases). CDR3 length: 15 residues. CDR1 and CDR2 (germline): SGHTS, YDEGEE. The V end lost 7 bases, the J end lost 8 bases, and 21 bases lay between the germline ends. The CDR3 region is CASSLGQWAVEKLFF. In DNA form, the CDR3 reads TGTGCCAGCTCTCTTGGACAATGGGCCGTGGAAAAACTGTTTTTT. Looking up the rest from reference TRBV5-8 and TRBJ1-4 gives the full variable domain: EAGVTQSPTHLIKTRGQQATLRCSPISGHTSVYWYQQALGLGLQFLLWYDEGEERNRGNFPPRFSGRQFPNYSSELNVNALELEDSALYLCASSLGQWAVEKLFFGSGTQLSVL.